This T cell receptor (beta chain) was obtained from a study of pediatric ulcerative colitis. In its sample, this clone was seen a few times. Its antigen is undetermined. Profiled with immunoSEQ multiplex PCR; TCRdb holds only in-frame clones, not every one. The profile covers 20,000 to 30,000 clones, with 70% to 75% appearing a single time and about 7.8% taken by the ten largest. This CDR3 has 16 amino acids. Germline-derived CDR1 and CDR2 are LGHNA and YNFKEQ. V lost 0 bases, J lost 3 bases, and 15 bases lay in between. Study-wide points: Ulcerative colitis patients shared more blood-rectal clones than controls.

The rectum was sampled with one to two pinch biopsies at colonoscopy. Material for sequencing was gut tissue. The receptor comes from a boy younger than 18 with severe ulcerative colitis. The gene calls are TRBV4-2 and TRBJ2-7; D might be TRBD1 (6 bases). The CDR3 is CASSQDASQGFYEQYF. In DNA, the CDR3 is TGTGCCAGCAGCCAAGATGCCTCCCAGGGGTTCTACGAGCAGTACTTC.